This TCR beta chain was sequenced for a study of PD-1 blockade in classical Hodgkin lymphoma. Germline V gene sequence: CDR1 SEHNR, CDR2 FQNEAQ (reference sequence). With 2 bases removed from V and 4 bases from J, the gap between germline ends came to 8 bases. The CDR3 totals 14 residues. Notes on this clone: Its antigen is not identified.

Profiled with immunoSEQ multiplex PCR; TCRdb holds only in-frame clones, not every one. The sample consists of 98,000 or so clones, 80% to 90% of them appearing once. All patients relapsed after autologous stem cell transplantation, and brentuximab vedotin exposure varied. Best outcomes ranged across complete response, partial response and progressive disease. Study-wide points: CD4+ but not CD8+ TCR diversity rose significantly by C4D1. Complete responders matched newly diagnosed patients in baseline diversity. Patients who initiated nivolumab within 1 year of ASCT were excluded.

The sequences come from peripheral blood mononuclear cells (PBMCs), collected before the second cycle of nivolumab. The TCR comes from a human donor with classical Hodgkin lymphoma. The J gene is TRBJ1-4, the V gene TRBV7-9, with TRBD1 as a possible D gene (6 bases). CDR3 loop: CASSLTGSNEKLFF. The CDR3 DNA is TGTGCCAGCAGCTTAACAGGGAGTAATGAAAAACTGTTTTTT.